A selection of T cell receptor beta chains follows, all from one sample in a study of T cell repertoires in cytomegalovirus infection. TCRdb reanalysed the reads using MiXCR and keeps one entry per CDR3 protein. Here the sample spans fewer than 300,000 distinct CDR3 sequences, about a quarter being singletons. Input material: PBMCs. The receptor source for this set is a human donor in good health (CMV status not recorded). Some clones in this sample may be carry-over from other donors' samples. The CDR3 runs from the conserved cysteine through the conserved F or W. Fields, in order: J gene, CDR3 length, V gene, D gene, clone size, CDR3 protein, CDR3 DNA. D genes are given only for firm matches. Clone size appears in some rows only: once, few, many, or a class for an expanded clone.

TRBJ2-1,13,TRBV20-1,-,few,CSANRDTHNEQFF,TGCAGTGCCAACCGGGACACCCACAATGAGCAGTTCTTC
TRBJ2-7,12,TRBV20-1,TRBD2,-,CSARTRSYEQYF,TGCAGTGCAAGGACTAGGTCCTACGAGCAGTACTTC
TRBJ1-1,15,TRBV7-8,-,few,CASSFNRAGNTEAFF,TGTGCCAGCAGCTTCAACAGGGCCGGGAACACTGAAGCTTTCTTT
TRBJ1-5,14,TRBV7-2,-,few,CASSFILGYQPQHF,TGTGCCAGCAGCTTCATCTTGGGTTACCAGCCCCAGCATTTT
TRBJ2-3,16,TRBV29-1,-,few,CSVPPRSGGPTDTQYF,TGCAGCGTTCCCCCTCGCAGTGGCGGTCCCACAGATACGCAGTATTTT
TRBJ2-1,16,TRBV27,-,-,CASRNPRALNYNEQFF,TGTGCCAGCCGCAATCCGAGAGCGCTTAATTACAATGAGCAGTTCTTC
TRBJ2-1,11,TRBV29-1,TRBD2,-,CSARGGGEQFF,TGCAGCGCCCGGGGGGGTGGTGAGCAGTTCTTC
TRBJ2-1,12,TRBV18,TRBD1,-,CASSSDRVEQFF,TGTGCCAGCTCATCCGACAGGGTCGAGCAGTTCTTC
TRBJ1-1,12,TRBV2,-,-,CASSVSGTEAFF,TGTGCCAGCAGTGTCTCAGGGACGGAAGCTTTCTTT
TRBJ2-3,15,TRBV7-2,-,many,CASSFSALSTDTQYF,TGTGCCAGCAGCTTTAGCGCACTAAGCACAGATACGCAGTATTTT
TRBJ2-1,15,TRBV11-2,-,once,CASSPTLISYNEQFF,TGTGCCAGCAGCCCAACGTTAATCTCCTACAATGAGCAGTTCTTC
TRBJ2-3,14,TRBV18,TRBD2,-,CASSSSTGRDTQYF,TGTGCCAGCTCATCTTCGACCGGGAGGGATACGCAGTATTTT
TRBJ2-5,16,TRBV7-6,TRBD2,many,CASSPSGRRGEETQYF,TGTGCCAGCAGCCCTAGCGGGCGCAGGGGAGAAGAGACCCAGTACTTC
TRBJ2-1,16,TRBV7-2,TRBD1,many,CASSLEGTGYPNEQFF,TGTGCCAGCAGCTTAGAGGGGACAGGGTACCCCAATGAGCAGTTCTTC
TRBJ2-2,15,TRBV20-1,TRBD1,once,CSAGTGGAGTGELFF,TGCAGTGCTGGGACAGGGGGCGCGGGCACCGGGGAGCTGTTTTTT
TRBJ2-7,15,TRBV7-9,TRBD2,-,CASSPSGRPSYEQYF,TGTGCCAGCAGCCCTAGCGGGAGGCCCTCCTACGAGCAGTACTTC